This entry features one T cell receptor beta chain sequence. Its antigen remains unidentified. An end of the junction does not agree with germline; a read error may underlie this. This sample is part of a study of regulatory T cells in long-lasting Graves disease. The V gene's germline CDR1 is PRHDT and CDR2 FYEKMQ (reference sequence). CDR3 length: 12 amino acids. As to time point: newly diagnosed GD, antithyroid drugs for less than 3 months. From RNA extracted from PBMCs, the TCR library was made. Patients all came to the study from an endocrinology department in Xi'an, China. Findings of the study overall: Persistent patients shared 2,500 to 3,000 public clonotypes among themselves. Newly diagnosed patients shared fewer, at roughly 1,000.

Both iRepertoire HTBI primers and Arm-PCR of CDR3 regions were used to build the TCR beta libraries. TCRdb redid the calling of the multiplex PCR reads with MiXCR, one entry per CDR3 protein. This sample carries about 440,000 distinct CDR3 sequences, more than 13% of them seen once, and the ten largest clones take 16%. These data are also associated with another study on T cells in Graves' hyperthyroidism and ophthalmopathy. That work states: Exclusions: uncontrolled infection, other autoimmune disease, pregnancy, lactation. Before onset, ophthalmopathy was predicted by the model a median around 6 months earlier.

The gene calls are TRBV13 and TRBJ2-1; D gene uncertain. The clonotype originates from a woman younger than 45 with Graves disease. Sample: peripheral blood mononuclear cells (PBMCs), taken at new diagnosis, from a patient treated with antithyroid drugs. CDR3 DNA sequence: TGTGCCAGCAGCTTAGGTAGCAATGAGCAGCTCTTC. Residues: CASSLGSNEQLF.